Detailed here is one T cell receptor (beta chain). Its matching antigen is unknown. These data come from a study of cytomegalovirus exposure and HLA in healthy donors. In the PCR, 60 Vbeta and 13 Jbeta primers were used. Authors' analysis steps: Later, an analysis found roughly 80 million unique TCR beta chains, and approximately 10 million of these were shared. Clones were read by immunoSEQ multiplex PCR, and TCRdb kept only the in-frame ones, dropping some. The D gene and trimming were derived from the DNA, and the V and J assignments and clone size from that table. The sample shows 200,000 or so clones, over 65% of them seen only once. Study results and caveats: The study assumed roughly uniform donor sequencing depth for presence/absence analyses. Altogether, 160 or so TCR beta chains were recorded as cytomegalovirus-associated.

Despite likely unrecorded immune exposures, the donors were nominally healthy at the time of sampling. The sequenced material came from PBMCs. The sequence was collected from a human donor in good health.

CDR3: CASSQDWLAGAYEQYF. The CDR3 bases are TGTGCCAGCAGCCAAGATTGGTTAGCGGGGGCCTACGAGCAGTACTTC. V and J are TRBV14 and TRBJ2-7; 9 bases match TRBD2. The CDR3 runs 16 residues. Germline V gene data show CDR1 as SGHDN and CDR2 as FVKESK. V trimming: 0 bases; J trimming: 2 bases; junction bases outside the gene matches: 5.